The present entry profiles one T cell receptor beta chain with its context. This sample was included in a study of blood T cell repertoires in COVID-19. Study context: From the United States, Italy and Spain came samples of acute and convalescent COVID-19.

Participants came from roughly 24 US areas, aged roughly 18 to 89 years. Each participant's cohort was designated according to participant-reported clinical history. Methods used by the authors: The assay estimated nucleated cells by amplifying reference gene primers. Sequencing was performed with immunoSEQ multiplex PCR; in TCRdb, only in-frame clones are kept and a portion is missing. The DNA was the basis for D and trimming; V, J and clone size are from that table. The data contain more than 200,000 clones, 80% of them singletons. The sequence derives from a woman aged 40 to 50 with acute COVID-19. The sample comprised PBMCs or T cells enriched from blood (not recorded which).

The CDR3 bases are TGTGCCAGCCGACTAGAGGGACAGCTGAACACTGAAGCTTTCTTT. Protein: CASRLEGQLNTEAFF. The V call is TRBV6-5, the J call TRBJ1-1; 7 bases are a match to TRBD1. J lost 0 bases, V lost 8 bases, and 9 bases had no gene match. Germline CDR1 reads MNHEY; CDR2 reads SVGAGI. The CDR3 extends over 15 amino acids.